The rows below give T cell receptor beta chains drawn from one sample of a study of response to subunit inactivated influenza vaccine. TCRdb re-analysed the RT-PCR reads in MiXCR, keeping a single row per CDR3 protein. Here the sample spans fewer than 400,000 distinct CDR3 sequences, 21% being singletons. This specimen was PBMCs from blood, taken 21 months after vaccination. These receptors were taken from a man between 45 and 75 years old who received an inactivated influenza vaccine. CDR3s include the opening cysteine and the closing phenylalanine or tryptophan. The order of the fields is V gene, clone size, D gene, J gene, CDR3 length, CDR3 DNA, CDR3 protein. D genes are given only for firm matches. Expanded clones are given a class, and other clones once, few, many or no size at all.

TRBV5-4	NA	NA	TRBJ2-5	13	TGTGCCAGCAGCTCTCAGGTTCAAGAGACCCAGTACTTC	CASSSQVQETQYF
TRBV12-3/TRBV12-4	NA	NA	TRBJ1-3	14	TGTGCCAGCAGTTCGACAAGGGCTGGAAACACCATATATTTT	CASSSTRAGNTIYF
TRBV5-1	NA	TRBD2	TRBJ2-3	15	TGCGCCAGCAGCCTGGGTAGCGGGCCCACAGATACGCAGTATTTT	CASSLGSGPTDTQYF
TRBV19	many	TRBD1	TRBJ1-1	12	TGTGCCAGTAGCGGACAGGTTACTGAAGCTTTCTTT	CASSGQVTEAFF
TRBV20-1	few	NA	TRBJ2-7	15	TGCAGTGCTAGAGATGGGGCAGGGCCGGAGTACGAGCAGTACTTC	CSARDGAGPEYEQYF
TRBV27	few	TRBD1	TRBJ1-1	14	TGTGCCAGCAGTCCCCACACAGGGGTCTCTGAAGCTTTCTTT	CASSPHTGVSEAFF
TRBV10-3	NA	NA	TRBJ1-1	15	TGTGCCATCAGTGAGTCGCCCGGAAGCGGGACTGAAGCTTTCTTT	CAISESPGSGTEAFF
TRBV6-2/TRBV6-3	NA	NA	TRBJ2-1	14	TGTGCCAGCAGTTCGGTTTCCTCCTACAATGAGCAGTTCTTC	CASSSVSSYNEQFF
TRBV6-5	NA	NA	TRBJ2-3	16	TGTGCCAGCAGTTCGTCCCTAGCAGGAGGGCGGGATACGCAGTATTTT	CASSSSLAGGRDTQYF
TRBV27	few	NA	TRBJ1-2	13	TGTGCCAGCGCCCCCGGGAGATCCTATGGCTACACCTTC	CASAPGRSYGYTF
TRBV5-1	few	NA	TRBJ1-1	15	TGCGCCAGCAGTGAGGGGAAGAGCATATTCACTGAAGCTTTCTTT	CASSEGKSIFTEAFF
TRBV7-9	many	TRBD1	TRBJ1-4	15	TGTGCCAGCAGCGCATGGGACAGGGATGGTGAAAAACTGTTTTTT	CASSAWDRDGEKLFF
TRBV10-3	NA	TRBD1	TRBJ2-3	18	TGTGCCATCAGTGAGACCGCCGGGACAGGGGGCCGGGCAGATACGCAGTATTTT	CAISETAGTGGRADTQYF
TRBV7-2	NA	NA	TRBJ1-2	14	TGTGCCAGCAGCTTGCAGGGGCCGGACTATGGCTACACCTTC	CASSLQGPDYGYTF
TRBV3-1	NA	NA	TRBJ1-5	14	TGTGCCAGCAGCCAAGGTGGTAACAATCAGCCCCAGCATTTT	CASSQGGNNQPQHF
TRBV7-2	NA	TRBD1	TRBJ2-7	15	TGTGCCAGCAGCAGCGGGACAGGGGGTGTCTACGAGCAGTACTTC	CASSSGTGGVYEQYF
TRBV16	few	NA	TRBJ1-2	15	TGTGCCAGCAGCCTAACTAACATAGCTAACTATGGCTACACCTTC	CASSLTNIANYGYTF
TRBV7-2	NA	TRBD2	TRBJ2-1	16	TGTGCCAGCAGCAAAAGACTAGCGGGAGTCTATAATGAGCAGTTCTTC	CASSKRLAGVYNEQFF
TRBV28	NA	TRBD2	TRBJ2-7	14	TGTGCCAGCAGTGGGGGGGAGACTCTCTACGAGCAGTACTTC	CASSGGETLYEQYF
TRBV20-1	NA	NA	TRBJ1-5	16	TGCAGTGCTAGAGTCCGGGCCCGAGGCTACAATCAGCCCCAGCATTTT	CSARVRARGYNQPQHF
TRBV12-3/TRBV12-4	NA	NA	TRBJ1-2	14	TGTGCCAGCAGTTCCCCACCAGAGGGCTATGGCTACACCTTC	CASSSPPEGYGYTF
TRBV4-1	few	NA	TRBJ2-7	15	TGCGCCAGCAGCCAAGATTGGAAATTTCCATACGAGCAGTACTTC	CASSQDWKFPYEQYF
TRBV4-1	NA	NA	TRBJ2-7	14	TGCGCCAGCAGCCAAGAGCCCCGGGGCTACGAGCAGTACTTC	CASSQEPRGYEQYF
TRBV27	many	TRBD1	TRBJ2-2	15	TGTGCCAGCAGCCCGGACAGGGTATTGGTCGGGGAGCTGTTTTTT	CASSPDRVLVGELFF
TRBV4-2	many	NA	TRBJ1-5	15	TGTGCCAGCAGCCAAGAGATGCTCCTCAATCAGCCCCAGCATTTT	CASSQEMLLNQPQHF
TRBV11-2	NA	NA	TRBJ1-5	15	TGTGCCAGCAGCGGGGACATCAATAGCAATCAGCCCCAGCATTTT	CASSGDINSNQPQHF
TRBV12-3/TRBV12-4	NA	NA	TRBJ2-5	13	TGTGCCAGCAGTCACAGGGGGGGAGAGACCCAGTACTTC	CASSHRGGETQYF
TRBV5-6	NA	NA	TRBJ2-1	14	TGTGCCAGCAGCTTGACAGGGCGGGGGAATGAGCAGTTCTTC	CASSLTGRGNEQFF
TRBV10-2	NA	NA	TRBJ2-5	13	TGCGCCAGCAGTCAGGGGCCACAAGAGACCCAGTACTTC	CASSQGPQETQYF
TRBV4-3	NA	NA	TRBJ2-3	16	TGCGCCAGCAGCCAGGTTTTGGGGGGCAGGACAGATACGCAGTATTTT	CASSQVLGGRTDTQYF